This T cell receptor beta chain was profiled in a study of radiotherapy plus CTLA-4 blockade in lung cancer. Study-wide background: With approximately 33% of patients having disease control, objective responses were seen in about 17%. Notes on the study in general: Early blood T cell clone dynamics, with interferon-beta, were reported to best predict response.

Comments on this clone: What it binds is not known.

With ipilimumab providing CTLA-4 blockade, focal radiation was administered to patients who had chemo-refractory metastatic non-small-cell lung cancer. Profiled with immunoSEQ multiplex PCR; TCRdb holds only in-frame clones, not every one. The sample records tens of thousands of clones, around 83% being singletons. This specimen was peripheral blood, taken from a patient treated with radiotherapy plus ipilimumab. This clonotype was obtained from a human donor with non-small cell lung cancer whose response to radiotherapy plus ipilimumab could not be evaluated.

The CDR3 sequence is CASSPPGTGLGYTF. The CDR3 region has the DNA TGTGCCAGCTCACCACCAGGGACAGGACTTGGCTACACCTTC. This chain links TRBV18 with TRBJ1-2, with TRBD1 matching 8 bases. The J segment lost 7 bases and the V segment lost 0 bases, leaving 4 bases of the junction unmatched. CDR3 length: 14 residues. Germline loops: CDR1 KGHSH, CDR2 LQKENI.